One sample yielded the 21 T cell receptor beta chains listed below, sequenced in a study of blood T cell repertoires in COVID-19. TCRdb's table, derived via immunoSEQ multiplex PCR, lists solely in-frame clones and lacks some. The sample has approximately 300,000 clones; about nine tenths are singletons. Input material: PBMCs or T cells enriched from blood (not recorded which). The source is a man aged 60-69 years who had recovered from COVID-19.

The chain uses TRBV27 and TRBJ2-5; D perhaps matches TRBD1 (5 bases). The V and J ends lost 6 bases and 0 bases respectively, with 8 bases between them. The germline V gene has CDR1 MNHEY and CDR2 SMNVEV (reference sequence). There are 13 residues in the CDR3. The CDR3 region is CASRQVYQETQYF. The CDR3 bases are TGTGCCAGCAGACAGGTGTACCAAGAGACCCAGTACTTC.

The CDR3 nucleotides are TGTGCCAGCAGTCACGACAGGGGATATGGCTACACCTTC. It is translated as CASSHDRGYGYTF. The chain combines TRBV27 with TRBJ1-2; 8 bases agree with TRBD1. Trimming took 5 bases from V and 5 from J; bases not matched to a gene: 4. The CDR3 contains 13 residues. Germline V gives CDR1 MNHEY, CDR2 SMNVEV (reference sequence).

The chain couples TRBV18 to TRBJ2-5, with D perhaps TRBD2 (5 bases). Germline-derived CDR1 and CDR2 are KGHSH and LQKENI. The CDR3 spans 18 residues. V dropped 6 bases and J dropped 0 bases, with 23 bases sitting between them. CDR3 residues: CASSGLPSGVGDQETQYF. The CDR3, as DNA: TGTGCCAGCTCCGGGTTGCCGTCCGGGGTTGGAGACCAAGAGACCCAGTACTTC.

This clone was seen just once. The chain is built from TRBV27 and TRBJ1-3; TRBD1 is a possible D gene (6 bases). Germline CDR1 MNHEY, CDR2 SMNVEV (reference sequence). CDR3 length: 13 residues. The V end lost 6 bases, the J end lost 0 bases, and 6 bases lay between the germline ends. CDR3 bases: TGTGCCAGCAGACAGGGCTCTGGAAACACCATATATTTT. Translated, it gives CASRQGSGNTIYF.

CDR3 coding DNA: TGTGCCAGCAGCCGGGGGTACACTGAAGCTTTCTTT. Encoded protein: CASSRGYTEAFF. V is TRBV5-4 and J is TRBJ1-1, with a possible D match to TRBD1 (5 bases). V was pared by 4 bases and J by 3 bases, with 7 bases between. This CDR3 has 12 residues. Germline V gives CDR1 SGHNT, CDR2 YYREEE (reference sequence).

The rearrangement uses TRBV11-2 and TRBJ2-7; TRBD2 agrees at 8 bases. In germline, CDR1 is SGHAT, CDR2 FQNNGV. The V segment lost 3 bases and the J segment 4 bases; nucleotides outside the gene matches: 5. The CDR3 sequence is 14 residues long. The CDR3 is CASSLPGRDYEQYF. CDR3 in DNA: TGTGCCAGCAGCTTGCCCGGGAGGGATTACGAGCAGTACTTC.

The chain couples TRBV11-2 to TRBJ2-7; 9 nucleotides agree with TRBD1. This CDR3 spans 18 amino acids. V was clipped by 1 base and J by 4 bases; unmatched bases: 14. The germline V gene has CDR1 SGHAT and CDR2 FQNNGV. The CDR3 is CASSLGVFRTGARYEQYF. For the CDR3, the DNA is TGTGCCAGCAGCTTAGGAGTTTTTCGGACAGGGGCTCGGTACGAGCAGTACTTC.

The gene calls are TRBV5-5 and TRBJ1-5; perhaps TRBD1 as D (6 bases). The CDR3 contains 15 residues. Trimming stripped 1 base from V and 3 bases from J, with 11 bases between. Germline V CDR1 and CDR2: SGHKS, YYEKEE (reference sequence). The CDR3 nucleotides read TGTGCCAGCAGCTTGCTAGGGGGTGTCAATCAGCCCCAGCATTTT. Residues: CASSLLGGVNQPQHF.

The V gene is TRBV30, the J gene TRBJ2-1; the match to TRBD1 covers 11 bases. This CDR3 spans 15 amino acids. V dropped 3 bases and J dropped 4; count of bases not matched to a gene: 5. The germline gives CDR1 GTSNPN, CDR2 SVGIG (reference sequence). CDR3 residues: CAWSAGQGAYNEQFF. CDR3 nucleotides: TGTGCCTGGAGCGCTGGACAGGGGGCTTACAATGAGCAGTTCTTC.

This sequence joins TRBV6-5 and TRBJ1-4, with D possibly TRBD1 on 6 matching bases. CDR1 MNHEY and CDR2 SVGAGI come from the germline V gene. Between the trimmed V and J ends, which lost 3 bases and 4 bases, there was a span of 15 bases. This CDR3 is 16 amino acids long. CDR3 amino acids: CASSYIVTGYNEKLFF. The CDR3 region has the DNA TGTGCCAGCAGTTATATCGTGACAGGATATAATGAAAAACTGTTTTTT.

V gene TRBV5-4 combines with J gene TRBJ2-5, with 8 bases that match TRBD1. The CDR3 extends over 14 amino acids. Germline values: CDR1 SGHNT, CDR2 YYREEE (reference sequence). Trimming removed 5 bases from V and 5 bases from J; junction bases left unmatched: 8. The CDR3 spells CASSGTGGGETQYF. The CDR3 coding sequence is TGTGCCAGCAGTGGAACAGGGGGTGGTGAGACCCAGTACTTC. Full variable domain (missing parts from reference TRBV5-4 and TRBJ2-5): ETGVTQSPTHLIKTRGQQVTLRCSSQSGHNTVSWYQQALGQGPQFIFQYYREEENGRGNFPPRFSGLQFPNYSSELNVNALELDDSALYLCASSGTGGGETQYFGPGTRLLVL.

The gene calls are TRBV2 and TRBJ2-1; 9 bases are a match to TRBD2. J gave up 9 bases and V 6 bases, and 15 bases lay outside the gene matches. Germline CDR1 SNHLY, CDR2 FYNNEI. This CDR3 is 16 amino acids long. CDR3 sequence (DNA): TGTGCCAGCAGGAAAAAGCGGGAGGTTTTTGAGGGTGAGCAGTTCTTC. Its translation is CASRKKREVFEGEQFF.

The chain carries TRBV19 and TRBJ1-3, with D possibly being TRBD1 (5 bases). In germline, CDR1 is LNHDA, CDR2 SQIVND (reference sequence). This CDR3 contains 13 residues. The V end lost 3 bases, the J end lost 7 bases, and 10 bases lay between the germline ends. The CDR3 nucleotides read TGTGCCAGTAGTATTTTCGGGGGGAACACCATATATTTT. It translates to CASSIFGGNTIYF.

The chain uses TRBV12-3 or TRBV12-4 and TRBJ2-7, with D perhaps TRBD1 (5 bases). Trimming stripped 3 bases from V and 1 base from J, with 7 bases between. The CDR3 spans 13 residues. The CDR3 spells CASSFGASYEQYF. DNA for the CDR3: TGTGCCAGCAGTTTTGGGGCATCCTACGAGCAGTACTTC.

This chain connects TRBV11-3 to TRBJ1-1, with 8 bases identical to TRBD1. This CDR3 is 16 amino acids long. In germline, CDR1 is SGHNT, CDR2 YENEEA. The ends lost 5 bases at V and 2 bases at J; junction bases unmatched: 10. CDR3 DNA sequence: TGTGCCAGCAGCCAAGAGCCGGGGACAGGAAACACTGAAGCTTTCTTT. It translates to CASSQEPGTGNTEAFF.

This clone turned up a few times. The V gene is TRBV5-8, the J gene TRBJ1-5; D might be TRBD1 (6 bases). From germline, CDR1 is SGHTS and CDR2 YDEGEE. Trimming left V 0 bases short and J 3 bases short, with 19 bases between. The CDR3 spans 18 residues. CDR3 in DNA: TGTGCCAGCAGCTTGGTCCTTATTTGGGGGGGCGTCAATCAGCCCCAGCATTTT. It codes for CASSLVLIWGGVNQPQHF. Variable domain in full (rest from reference TRBV5-8 and TRBJ1-5): EAGVTQSPTHLIKTRGQQATLRCSPISGHTSVYWYQQALGLGLQFLLWYDEGEERNRGNFPPRFSGRQFPNYSSELNVNALELEDSALYLCASSLVLIWGGVNQPQHFGDGTRLSIL.

V gene TRBV4-1 combines with J gene TRBJ2-1; 9 nucleotides agree with TRBD2. The CDR3 totals 16 residues. Per germline, CDR1 MGHRA and CDR2 YSYEKL. After removal of 1 base from V and 9 bases from J, the junction contained 10 bases not matched to a gene. CDR3 sequence: CASSQVAGGAYIEQFF. The CDR3 DNA sequence: TGCGCCAGCAGCCAAGTGGCGGGGGGGGCCTATATTGAGCAGTTCTTC.

V gene TRBV3-1 (or the pseudogene TRBV3-2) combines with J gene TRBJ1-5; no firm D call. The CDR3 consists of 15 residues. Germline V lookup: CDR1 LGHDT, CDR2 YNNKEL (reference sequence). Trimming pared 9 bases from V and 1 base from J, leaving 16 bases between. As DNA, the CDR3 is TGTGCCAGTTCGGGAGGGCCGGTAAGCAATCAGCCCCAGCATTTT. It codes for CASSGGPVSNQPQHF.

The chain combines TRBV2 with TRBJ1-2; maybe TRBD1 (5 bases). Germline V gene sequence: CDR1 SNHLY, CDR2 FYNNEI. The CDR3 extends over 13 amino acids. V lost 6 bases and J lost 2, with 10 bases in between. The CDR3 nucleotides read TGTGCCAGCAGAGGGACTGGAAACTATGGCTACACCTTC. Encoded protein: CASRGTGNYGYTF.

The rearrangement joins TRBV19 to TRBJ1-2; 7 bases line up with TRBD1. CDR3 size: 15 residues. The V gene end was trimmed by 5 bases and the J gene end by 2 bases; junction bases not matched to a gene: 8. Germline values: CDR1 LNHDA, CDR2 SQIVND (reference sequence). CDR3 sequence: CASSFRTGVNYGYTF. DNA of the CDR3: TGTGCCAGTAGTTTCCGGACAGGAGTAAACTATGGCTACACCTTC.

The V call is TRBV5-4, the J call TRBJ1-6, with 9 nucleotides matching TRBD1. CDR3 length: 15 amino acids. Germline assignment: CDR1 SGHNT and CDR2 YYREEE (reference sequence). The ends lost 1 base at V and 9 bases at J; junction bases unmatched: 5. The CDR3 sequence: CASSLIGTGISPLHF. In DNA form, the CDR3 reads TGTGCCAGCAGCTTGATCGGGACAGGGATTTCACCCCTCCACTTT.